This TCR beta chain originates from a study of blood T cell repertoires in COVID-19. Study background: PBMCs, B-cell-depleted T cells, or T cells provided the cDNA or gDNA that made up the material.

Original handling: For nucleated cells, counts were estimated from reference gene primer amplification. Sequencing used immunoSEQ multiplex PCR; TCRdb keeps in-frame clones, though not all of them. V, J and clone size reflect that table, while D and trimming were determined from the DNA. This table holds 70,000 to 95,000 clones, 92% found once. The germline V gene encodes CDR1 DFQATT and CDR2 SNEGSKA (reference sequence). The CDR3 sequence is 13 residues long. V lost 3 bases to trimming and J lost 2 bases, with 10 bases between them. The rearrangement uses TRBV20-1 and TRBJ1-1; D not certain. The sequence was obtained from a woman aged 55-69 years with active COVID-19. The specimen was peripheral blood. The CDR3 loop reads CSASPVPNTEAFF. CDR3 nucleotides: TGCAGTGCTAGTCCGGTACCAAACACTGAAGCTTTCTTT.